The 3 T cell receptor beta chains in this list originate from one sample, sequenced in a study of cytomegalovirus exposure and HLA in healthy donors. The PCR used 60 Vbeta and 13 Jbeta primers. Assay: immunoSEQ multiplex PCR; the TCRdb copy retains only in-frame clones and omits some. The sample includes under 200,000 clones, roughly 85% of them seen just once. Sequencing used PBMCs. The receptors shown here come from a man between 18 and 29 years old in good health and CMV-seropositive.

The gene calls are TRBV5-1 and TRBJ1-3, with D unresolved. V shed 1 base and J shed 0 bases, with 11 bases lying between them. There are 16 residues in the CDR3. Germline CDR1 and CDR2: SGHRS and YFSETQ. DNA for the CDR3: TGCGCCAGCAGCTTGTACGGACTGAGCTCTGGAAACACCATATATTTT. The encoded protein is CASSLYGLSSGNTIYF.

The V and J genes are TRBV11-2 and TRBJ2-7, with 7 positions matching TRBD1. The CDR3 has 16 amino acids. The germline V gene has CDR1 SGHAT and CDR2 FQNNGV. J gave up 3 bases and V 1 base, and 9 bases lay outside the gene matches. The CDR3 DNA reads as TGTGCCAGCAGCTTAGGATATGGGGGACAGTTCTACGAGCAGTACTTC. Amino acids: CASSLGYGGQFYEQYF.

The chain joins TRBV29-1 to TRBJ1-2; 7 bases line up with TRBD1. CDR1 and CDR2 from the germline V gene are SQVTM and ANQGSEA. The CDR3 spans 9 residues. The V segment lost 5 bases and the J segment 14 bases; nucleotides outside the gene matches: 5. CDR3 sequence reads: CSVSDRATF. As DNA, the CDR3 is TGCAGCGTTTCCGACAGGGCAACCTTC.